This is a list of T cell receptor beta chains from one sample in a study of blood T cell repertoires in COVID-19. Profiling relied on immunoSEQ multiplex PCR, and the TCRdb table lists in-frame clones only, not all of them. The data contain 200,000 to 250,000 clones, roughly 80% of them singletons. Input material: peripheral blood. The receptor set was obtained from a human donor in a cohort sampled during active COVID-19. CDR3s include the opening cysteine and the closing phenylalanine or tryptophan. A D gene is named only where the DNA matches it firmly. Clone sizes are given selectively: once, few, many, or a class where the clone is expanded.

NA	TRBV10-3	TRBD1	TRBJ1-2	TGTGCCATCAGTGAGGACAGGGGGCATGGCTACACCTTC	CAISEDRGHGYTF
few	TRBV4-2	NA	TRBJ2-7	TGTGCCAGCAGCCAAGTAGGGCGGGAATACGAGCAGTACTTC	CASSQVGREYEQYF
NA	TRBV29-1	TRBD1	TRBJ2-7	TGCAGCGTGAGGACAGGGCTCCCTGGAGAGCAGTACTTC	CSVRTGLPGEQYF
NA	TRBV6-2/TRBV6-3	NA	TRBJ1-5	TGTGCCAGCAGTTACGGGAGGGCCAATCAGCCCCAGCATTTT	CASSYGRANQPQHF
NA	TRBV4-3	TRBD1	TRBJ1-1	TGCGCCAGCAGCCAAATTCGACAGGGGGCTGAGGAAGCTTTCTTT	CASSQIRQGAEEAFF
once	TRBV4-3	TRBD1	TRBJ1-4	TGCGCCAGCAGCCAGGGGACAGGGTTTAATGAAAAACTGTTTTTT	CASSQGTGFNEKLFF
NA	TRBV20-1	NA	TRBJ2-5	TGCAGTGCTAGAGATCTTGAGACCCAGTACTTC	CSARDLETQYF
NA	TRBV28	TRBD1	TRBJ1-3	TGTGCCAGCAGTTTGACAGGGGGTGGAAACACCATATATTTT	CASSLTGGGNTIYF
few	TRBV30	NA	TRBJ2-1	TGTGCCTGGAGTGTAAGGAGTGAGCAGTTCTTC	CAWSVRSEQFF
NA	TRBV10-3	TRBD2	TRBJ2-2	TGTGCCATCAAACCCAGCGGGAGCTATCACGGGGAGCTGTTTTTT	CAIKPSGSYHGELFF
medium-sized	TRBV27	NA	TRBJ2-3	TGTGCCAGCAGTTTGCGGAGCGGCAGCGATACGCAGTATTTT	CASSLRSGSDTQYF
NA	TRBV6-5	NA	TRBJ1-1	TGTGCCAGCAGGTACGTCGGCGGGTCCACTGAAGCTTTCTTT	CASRYVGGSTEAFF
few	TRBV6-5	TRBD1	TRBJ1-2	TGTGCCAGCAGTTACCCGACAGGGGAAGGCTACACCTTC	CASSYPTGEGYTF
NA	TRBV6-5	NA	TRBJ2-7	TGTGCCAGCCTCTCCGGGAGCTCCTACGAGCAGTACTTC	CASLSGSSYEQYF
few	TRBV5-6	NA	TRBJ1-5	TGTGCCAGCAGCCGACTTAATCAGCCCCAGCATTTT	CASSRLNQPQHF
once	TRBV29-1	TRBD2	TRBJ2-5	TGCAGCGGCCAGCGGGGGGTCCAAGAGACCCAGTACTTC	CSGQRGVQETQYF
NA	TRBV7-9	TRBD2	TRBJ2-2	TGTGCCAGCAGCTTTACTAGCGGGAACACCGGGGAGCTGTTTTTT	CASSFTSGNTGELFF
NA	TRBV7-9	NA	TRBJ2-1	TGTGCCAGCAGCTTCCCCGGGGGTAGCGCAAGCTCCTACAATGAGCAGTTCTTC	CASSFPGGSASSYNEQFF